One sample yielded the 25 T cell receptor beta chains listed below, sequenced in a study of cytomegalovirus exposure and HLA in healthy donors (TCRdb year 2017). Receptor libraries were prepared by the immunoSEQ multiplex PCR assay. For the multiplex PCR, a mixture combining 60 forward primers for TCR Vbeta segments and 13 reverse primers for TCR Jbeta segments was used. TCRdb limited this immuneACCESS table to in-frame rearrangements with V and J called. A share of clones is missing; checked studies link under half to unresolved V genes, and the rest is unexplained. The sample includes 150,000 to 200,000 clones, with around 86% observed a single time. The ten top clones hold around 4.1% of the sample. Sequenced sample: PBMCs. The source of these receptors is a man aged 50-60 years in good health and CMV-seropositive.

This chain connects TRBV5-4 to TRBJ2-2, with D perhaps matching TRBD2 (6 bases). This CDR3 comprises 16 residues. Germline V lookup: CDR1 SGHNT, CDR2 YYREEE (reference sequence). V lost 1 base and J 4 bases, leaving 14 bases between the germline ends. DNA of the CDR3: TGTGCCAGCAGCTTGCCGTGGAGGGGCAGCACCGGGGAGCTGTTTTTT. This gives the protein CASSLPWRGSTGELFF.

The genes are TRBV27 and TRBJ2-1, with TRBD1 as a possible D gene (8 bases). Trimming shortened V by 5 bases and J by 4 bases, and 15 bases separated the two germline ends. The CDR3 totals 15 residues. From germline, CDR1 is MNHEY and CDR2 SMNVEV (reference sequence). The CDR3 coding sequence is TGTGCCAGCAGTCTAACAGGGGGGGTATACAATGAGCAGTTCTTC. Its protein is CASSLTGGVYNEQFF.

The chain is built from TRBV5-4 and TRBJ2-5; 7 bases line up with TRBD1. The CDR3 sequence is 14 residues long. Germline CDR1 is SGHNT and CDR2 is YYREEE (reference sequence). V dropped 3 bases and J dropped 3; count of bases not matched to a gene: 5. CDR3 sequence: CASSSTGLEETQYF. In nucleotides, the CDR3 is TGTGCCAGCAGCTCGACAGGGTTGGAAGAGACCCAGTACTTC.

The rearrangement links TRBV5-6 to TRBJ2-7; possible D gene TRBD1, 6 bases. Trimming left V 0 bases short and J 3 bases short, with 10 bases between. Germline V gene data show CDR1 as SGHDT and CDR2 as YYEEEE. This CDR3 comprises 14 residues. CDR3 residues: CASSLVGTNYEQYF. Here the CDR3 DNA reads TGTGCCAGCAGCTTGGTGGGGACAAACTACGAGCAGTACTTC.

CDR3 DNA sequence: TGTGCCAGCAGCCAACAGGGTTCCTCTGGAAACACCATATATTTT. Protein: CASSQQGSSGNTIYF. The chain joins TRBV7-6 to TRBJ1-3; the D gene is possibly TRBD1 (6 bases). The CDR3 covers 15 residues. Germline V gene data show CDR1 as SGHVS and CDR2 as FNYEAQ. V lost 5 bases and J 0 bases, leaving 11 bases between the germline ends.

The chain joins TRBV5-1 to TRBJ2-3; 13 bases are a match to TRBD2. Germline V CDR1 and CDR2: SGHRS, YFSETQ. The CDR3 sequence is 17 residues long. J lost 1 base, V lost 4 bases, and 6 bases had no gene match. For the CDR3, the DNA is TGCGCCAGCAGCGGGACTAGCGGGGTAACCGGCACAGATACGCAGTATTTT. Protein sequence: CASSGTSGVTGTDTQYF.

This clone has a handful of counts. V and J are TRBV18 and TRBJ1-5, with TRBD1 matching 7 bases. Unmatched junction bases numbered 6, after V lost 6 bases and J lost 1 base. Germline V gene lookup returns CDR1 KGHSH and CDR2 LQKENI. CDR3 length: 15 residues. CDR3 residues: CASSPDRASNQPQHF. The CDR3 nucleotides are TGTGCCAGCTCCCCCGACAGGGCGAGCAATCAGCCCCAGCATTTT. The variable domain in full, with the rest retrieved from reference TRBV18 and TRBJ1-5, is NAGVMQNPRHLVRRRGQEARLRCSPMKGHSHVYWYRQLPEEGLKFMVYLQKENIIDESGMPKERFSAEFPKEGPSILRIQQVVRGDSAAYFCASSPDRASNQPQHFGDGTRLSIL.

This chain connects TRBV6-5 to TRBJ2-5; TRBD1 agrees at 8 bases. The germline V gene encodes CDR1 MNHEY and CDR2 SVGAGI. Unmatched junction bases numbered 7, after V lost 10 bases and J lost 6 bases. This CDR3 comprises 12 residues. CDR3 loop: CATRQGWKTQYF. The CDR3 DNA reads TGTGCCACCAGACAGGGGTGGAAGACCCAGTACTTC.

The V gene is TRBV11-1, the J gene TRBJ2-7, with a weak D call TRBD2 (5 bases). This CDR3 spans 14 amino acids. CDR1 and CDR2 (germline): SGHAT, FQDESV (reference sequence). V lost 1 base to trimming and J lost 0 bases, with 7 bases between them. CDR3 loop: CASSLGAGSYEQYF. CDR3 nucleotide sequence: TGTGCCAGCAGCTTAGGGGCGGGCTCCTACGAGCAGTACTTC.

Here the CDR3 DNA reads TGTGCCAGCTCATTGGACAGGGCGCAAGATACGCAGTATTTT. The encoded protein is CASSLDRAQDTQYF. The chain employs TRBV19 and TRBJ2-3; 8 nucleotides agree with TRBD1. Trimming removed 9 bases from V and 5 bases from J; junction bases left unmatched: 10. This CDR3 spans 14 amino acids. CDR1 and CDR2 (germline): LNHDA, SQIVND (reference sequence).

This clone was picked up one time. The chain couples TRBV10-3 to TRBJ2-7; 7 bases are shared with TRBD1. Germline values: CDR1 ENHRY, CDR2 SYGVKD. J was trimmed by 2 bases and V by 6 bases; bases with no gene match: 4. The CDR3 consists of 13 residues. CDR3 sequence: CAIRDRLTYEQYF. CDR3 in DNA: TGTGCCATCAGGGACAGGCTGACCTACGAGCAGTACTTC.

This chain links TRBV5-5 with TRBJ1-6; TRBD1 agrees at 9 bases. The germline CDR1 and CDR2 sequences are SGHKS and YYEKEE (reference sequence). This CDR3 is 16 amino acids long. V lost 4 bases to trimming and J lost 7 bases; unmatched junction nucleotides: 9. CDR3 residues: CASSGGQGERNSPLHF. The DNA for the CDR3 is TGTGCCAGCAGCGGGGGACAGGGAGAAAGGAATTCACCCCTCCACTTT. Drawing the rest from reference TRBV5-5 and TRBJ1-6, the complete variable domain is DAGVTQSPTHLIKTRGQQVTLRCSPISGHKSVSWYQQVLGQGPQFIFQYYEKEERGRGNFPDRFSARQFPNYSSELNVNALLLGDSALYLCASSGGQGERNSPLHFGNGTRLTVT.

V usage is TRBV18 and J usage is TRBJ2-1; TRBD1 matches at 8 bases. There are 15 residues in the CDR3. Germline CDR1 is KGHSH and CDR2 is LQKENI. Trimming took 2 bases from V and 9 from J; bases not matched to a gene: 9. In DNA, the CDR3 is TGTGCCAGCTCACCAGGGACAGGCGTCGCCGGTGAGCAGTTCTTC. It yields the protein CASSPGTGVAGEQFF.

The V call is TRBV2, the J call TRBJ1-2, with 9 bases aligning to TRBD1. Germline CDR1 and CDR2: SNHLY and FYNNEI. Losses at the gene ends were 5 bases for V and 4 bases for J; bases not matched to a gene: 2. There are 13 residues in the CDR3. The CDR3 coding sequence is TGTGCCAGCAGTAAGACAGGGGGCTATGGCTACACCTTC. It specifies CASSKTGGYGYTF.

This chain connects TRBV13 to TRBJ2-5; 8 nucleotides match TRBD2. Germline V lookup: CDR1 PRHDT, CDR2 FYEKMQ (reference sequence). V shed 6 bases and J 3 bases; nucleotides not matched to a gene: 9. The CDR3 length is 15 residues. CDR3 sequence: CASSYGLAIEETQYF. In DNA form, the CDR3 reads TGTGCCAGCAGTTACGGACTAGCTATTGAAGAGACCCAGTACTTC. Full variable domain (missing parts from reference TRBV13 and TRBJ2-5): AAGVIQSPRHLIKEKRETATLKCYPIPRHDTVYWYQQGPGQDPQFLISFYEKMQSDKGSIPDRFSAQQFSDYHSELNMSSLELGDSALYFCASSYGLAIEETQYFGPGTRLLVL.

V and J are TRBV19 and TRBJ1-2; D is possibly TRBD1 (6 bases). Germline V gene lookup returns CDR1 LNHDA and CDR2 SQIVND (reference sequence). Trimming cost V 7 bases and J 4 bases, with 16 bases left between them. This CDR3 region has 14 residues. The CDR3 DNA follows: TGTGCCAGTACCCGGACAGCCCTAACCTATGGCTACACCTTC. The encoded protein is CASTRTALTYGYTF.

The chain couples TRBV11-2 to TRBJ2-5; D possibly corresponds to TRBD2 (5 bases). The J call is doubtful: the DNA matches TRBJ2-7 better. Germline V gene lookup returns CDR1 SGHAT and CDR2 FQNNGV. The CDR3 contains 13 residues. The CDR3 is CASSPGLSYEQYF. CDR3 in DNA: TGTGCCAGCAGCCCAGGACTGAGCTACGAGCAGTACTTC.

The chain combines TRBV6-6 with TRBJ1-6; D is possibly TRBD1 (6 bases). From germline, CDR1 is MNHNY and CDR2 SVGAGI (reference sequence). V lost 2 bases, J lost 10 bases, and 15 bases lay in between. The CDR3 is 15 residues long. CDR3 nucleotides: TGTGCCAGCAGTTACCAACAGGGTTGGGAGTCACCCCTCCACTTT. Translation gives CASSYQQGWESPLHF.

This rearrangement joins TRBV10-3 to TRBJ1-1, with a tentative D call TRBD1 (5 bases). Germline V gives CDR1 ENHRY, CDR2 SYGVKD. The V end lost 6 bases, the J end lost 2 bases, and 7 bases lay between the germline ends. This CDR3 comprises 12 residues. CDR3 nucleotide sequence: TGTGCCATCAGGACAGATAACACTGAAGCTTTCTTT. This translates into CAIRTDNTEAFF.

The chain uses TRBV27 and TRBJ1-1, with a tentative D call TRBD1 (5 bases). V lost 2 bases and J lost 0, with 10 bases in between. This CDR3 has 15 amino acids. In germline, CDR1 is MNHEY, CDR2 SMNVEV (reference sequence). CDR3 sequence (DNA): TGTGCCAGCAGTTTAGGGGCAGAATTGAACACTGAAGCTTTCTTT. It codes for CASSLGAELNTEAFF.

The chain is built from TRBV7-9 and TRBJ1-3; tentative D call: TRBD1 (6 bases). The CDR3 contains 19 residues. The V end was cut by 2 bases, the J end by 0 bases, with 20 bases between. The germline V gene encodes CDR1 SEHNR and CDR2 FQNEAQ (reference sequence). CDR3 residues: CASSLPPQDSLTSGNTIYF. The CDR3 nucleotides read TGTGCCAGCAGCTTACCGCCCCAGGACAGCCTCACCTCTGGAAACACCATATATTTT.

V gene TRBV5-1 combines with J gene TRBJ2-7; 8 bases fit TRBD2. The CDR3 totals 13 residues. The junction had 2 bases not matched to a gene; V was cut back by 0 bases and J by 6 bases. The V gene's germline CDR1 is SGHRS and CDR2 YFSETQ. The CDR3 protein is CASSLGAGGEQYF. The CDR3 bases are TGCGCCAGCAGCTTGGGGGCGGGAGGCGAGCAGTACTTC.

The chain has TRBV28 and TRBJ2-7; tentatively, D is TRBD1 (6 bases). The germline V gene has CDR1 MDHEN and CDR2 SYDVKM. Trimming took 6 bases from V and 13 from J, leaving 16 bases between them. This CDR3 has 11 amino acids. The DNA for the CDR3 is TGTGCCAGCAGCAGCCAAGGACAGATCTACTTC. This codes for CASSSQGQIYF. The entire variable domain, with the rest obtained from reference TRBV28 and TRBJ2-7, is as follows: DVKVTQSSRYLVKRTGEKVFLECVQDMDHENMFWYRQDPGLGLRLIYFSYDVKMKEKGDIPEGYSVSREKKERFSLILESASTNQTSMYLCASSSQGQIYFGPGTRLTVT.

This clone was counted only a few times. The CDR3 loop reads CASSTGQGAPEAFF. CDR3 bases: TGTGCCAGCAGTACGGGACAGGGGGCCCCTGAAGCTTTCTTT. The chain uses TRBV6-1 and TRBJ1-1; TRBD1 matches at 12 bases. The CDR3 is made up of 14 amino acids. Germline-derived CDR1 and CDR2 are MNHNS and SASEGT. V lost 5 bases to trimming and J lost 6 bases; unmatched junction nucleotides: 4.

The CDR3 reads CASREAGRATDTQYF. Here the CDR3 DNA reads TGTGCCAGCCGTGAAGCAGGGAGGGCCACAGATACGCAGTATTTT. V is TRBV27 and J is TRBJ2-3, with 7 bases that match TRBD2. The CDR3 totals 15 residues. Germline assignment: CDR1 MNHEY and CDR2 SMNVEV (reference sequence). The ends lost 8 bases at V and 2 bases at J; junction bases unmatched: 10.